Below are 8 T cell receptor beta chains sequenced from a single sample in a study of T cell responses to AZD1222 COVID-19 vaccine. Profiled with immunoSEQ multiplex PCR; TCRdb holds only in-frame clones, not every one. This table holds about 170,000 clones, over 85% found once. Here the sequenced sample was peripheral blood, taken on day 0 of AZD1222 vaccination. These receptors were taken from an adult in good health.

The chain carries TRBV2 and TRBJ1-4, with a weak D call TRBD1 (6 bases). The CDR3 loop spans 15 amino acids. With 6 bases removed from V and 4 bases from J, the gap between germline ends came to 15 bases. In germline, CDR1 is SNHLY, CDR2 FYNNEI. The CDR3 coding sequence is TGTGCCAGCAGGAGGGGACACCTCATTAATGAAAAACTGTTTTTT. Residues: CASRRGHLINEKLFF.

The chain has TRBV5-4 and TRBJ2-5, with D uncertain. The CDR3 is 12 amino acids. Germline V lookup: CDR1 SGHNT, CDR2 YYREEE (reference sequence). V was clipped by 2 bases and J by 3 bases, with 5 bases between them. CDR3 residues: CASSFLEETQYF. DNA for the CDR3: TGTGCCAGCAGCTTCCTGGAAGAGACCCAGTACTTC. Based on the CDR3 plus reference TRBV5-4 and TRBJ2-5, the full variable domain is ETGVTQSPTHLIKTRGQQVTLRCSSQSGHNTVSWYQQALGQGPQFIFQYYREEENGRGNFPPRFSGLQFPNYSSELNVNALELDDSALYLCASSFLEETQYFGPGTRLLVL.

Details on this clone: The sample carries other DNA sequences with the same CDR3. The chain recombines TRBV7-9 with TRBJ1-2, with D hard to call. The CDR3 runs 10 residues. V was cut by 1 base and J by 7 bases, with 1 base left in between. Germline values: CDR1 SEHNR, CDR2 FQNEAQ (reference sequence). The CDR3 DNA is TGTGCCAGCAGCTTAGGTGGCTACACCTTC. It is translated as CASSLGGYTF.

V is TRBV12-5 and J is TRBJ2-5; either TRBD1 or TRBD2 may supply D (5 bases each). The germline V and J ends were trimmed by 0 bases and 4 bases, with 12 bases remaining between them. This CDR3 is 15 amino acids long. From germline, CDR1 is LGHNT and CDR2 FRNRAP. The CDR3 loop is CASGLVGARGETQYF. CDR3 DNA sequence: TGTGCTAGTGGTTTGGTTGGGGCTCGGGGAGAGACCCAGTACTTC.

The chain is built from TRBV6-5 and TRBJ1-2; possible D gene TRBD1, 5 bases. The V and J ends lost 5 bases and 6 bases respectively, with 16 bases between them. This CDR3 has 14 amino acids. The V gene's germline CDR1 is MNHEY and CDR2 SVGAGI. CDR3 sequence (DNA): TGTGCCAGCAGTCCCCCAGGGTCGGTAAATGGCTACACCTTC. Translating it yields CASSPPGSVNGYTF.

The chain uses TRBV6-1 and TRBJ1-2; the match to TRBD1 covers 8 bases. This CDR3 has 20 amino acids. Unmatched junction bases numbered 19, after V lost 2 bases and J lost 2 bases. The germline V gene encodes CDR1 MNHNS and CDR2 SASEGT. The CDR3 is CASSESRRGQGASRNYGYTF. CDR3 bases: TGTGCCAGCAGTGAATCTCGGCGTGGGCAGGGGGCGTCCAGGAACTATGGCTACACCTTC.

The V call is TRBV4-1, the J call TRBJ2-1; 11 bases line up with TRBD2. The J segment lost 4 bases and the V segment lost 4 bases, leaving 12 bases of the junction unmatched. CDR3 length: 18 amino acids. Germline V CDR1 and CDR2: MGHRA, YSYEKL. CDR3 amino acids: CASSPSVVAGGLYNEQFF. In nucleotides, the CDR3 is TGCGCCAGCAGCCCCTCGGTAGTAGCGGGAGGGTTGTACAATGAGCAGTTCTTC.

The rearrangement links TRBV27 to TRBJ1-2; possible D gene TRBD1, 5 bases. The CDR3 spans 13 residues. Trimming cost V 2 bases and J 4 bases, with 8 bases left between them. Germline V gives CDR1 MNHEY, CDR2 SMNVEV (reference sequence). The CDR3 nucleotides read TGTGCCAGCAGTTTAGTGGGGGGCTATGGCTACACCTTC. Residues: CASSLVGGYGYTF.